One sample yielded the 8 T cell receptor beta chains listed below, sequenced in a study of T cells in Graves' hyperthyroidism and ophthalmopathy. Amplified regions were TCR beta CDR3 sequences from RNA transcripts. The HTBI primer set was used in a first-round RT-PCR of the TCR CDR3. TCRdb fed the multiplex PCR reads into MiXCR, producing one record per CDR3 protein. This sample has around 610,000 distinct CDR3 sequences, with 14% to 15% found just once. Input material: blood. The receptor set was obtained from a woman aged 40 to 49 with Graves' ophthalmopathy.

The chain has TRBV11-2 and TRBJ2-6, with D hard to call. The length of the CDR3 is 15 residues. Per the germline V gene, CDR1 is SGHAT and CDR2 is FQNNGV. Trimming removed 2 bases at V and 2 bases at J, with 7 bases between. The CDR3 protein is CASSLSTAGANVLTF. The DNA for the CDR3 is TGTGCCAGCAGCTTAAGTACGGCTGGGGCCAACGTCCTGACTTTC.

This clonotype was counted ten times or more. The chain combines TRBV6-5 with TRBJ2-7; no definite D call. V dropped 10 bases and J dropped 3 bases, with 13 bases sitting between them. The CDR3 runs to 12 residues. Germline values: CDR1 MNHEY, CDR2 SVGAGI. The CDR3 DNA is TGTGCCACCGACTCGAATTACTACGAGCAGTACTTC. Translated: CATDSNYYEQYF.

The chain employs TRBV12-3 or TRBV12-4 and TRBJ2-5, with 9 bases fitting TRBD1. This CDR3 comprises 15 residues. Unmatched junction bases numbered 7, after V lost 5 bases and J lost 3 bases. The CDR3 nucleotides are TGTGCCAGCAGTGCATACGGGACAGGGAAAGAGACCCAGTACTTC. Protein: CASSAYGTGKETQYF.

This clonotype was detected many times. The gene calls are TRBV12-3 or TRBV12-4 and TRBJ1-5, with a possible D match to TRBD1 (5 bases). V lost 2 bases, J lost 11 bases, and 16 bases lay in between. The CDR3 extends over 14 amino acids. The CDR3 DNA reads TGTGCCAGCAGTTTAAGGGCAGGGCCAATGGCCCAGCATTTT. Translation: CASSLRAGPMAQHF.

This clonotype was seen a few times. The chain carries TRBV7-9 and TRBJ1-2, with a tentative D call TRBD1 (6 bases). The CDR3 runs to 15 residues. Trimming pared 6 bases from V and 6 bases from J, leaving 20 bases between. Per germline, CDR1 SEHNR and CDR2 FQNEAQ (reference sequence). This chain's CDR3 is CASSPRGDHRDGYTF. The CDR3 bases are TGTGCCAGCAGTCCGAGGGGGGACCACCGCGATGGCTACACCTTC. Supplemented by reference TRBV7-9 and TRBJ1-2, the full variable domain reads DTGVSQNPRHKITKRGQNVTFRCDPISEHNRLYWYRQTLGQGPEFLTYFQNEAQLEKSRLLSDRFSAERPKGSFSTLEIQRTEQGDSAMYLCASSPRGDHRDGYTFGSGTRLTVV.

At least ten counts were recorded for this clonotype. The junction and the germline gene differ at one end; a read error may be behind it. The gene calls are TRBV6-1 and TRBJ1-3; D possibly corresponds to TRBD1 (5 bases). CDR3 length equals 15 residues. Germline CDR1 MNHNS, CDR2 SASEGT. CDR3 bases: TGTGCCGGCAGCCGGGACCTAGCGGAAGGAAACACCATATATTTT. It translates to CAGSRDLAEGNTIYF.

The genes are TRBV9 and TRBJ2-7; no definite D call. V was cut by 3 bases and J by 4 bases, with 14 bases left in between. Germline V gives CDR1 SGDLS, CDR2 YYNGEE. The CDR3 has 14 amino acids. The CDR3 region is CASSASLGLYEQYF. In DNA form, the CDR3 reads TGTGCCAGCAGCGCCTCACTTGGGCTTTACGAGCAGTACTTC.

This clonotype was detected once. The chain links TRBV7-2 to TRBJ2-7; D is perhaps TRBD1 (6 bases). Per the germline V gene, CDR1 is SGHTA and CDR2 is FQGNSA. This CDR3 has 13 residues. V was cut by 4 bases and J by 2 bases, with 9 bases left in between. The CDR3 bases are TGTGCCAGCAGCTGGTCAGGGGCCTACGAGCAGTACTTC. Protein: CASSWSGAYEQYF. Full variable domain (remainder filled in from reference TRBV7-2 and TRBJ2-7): GAGVSQSPSNKVTEKGKDVELRCDPISGHTALYWYRQSLGQGLEFLIYFQGNSAPDKSGLPSDRFSAERTGGSVSTLTIQRTQQEDSAVYLCASSWSGAYEQYFGPGTRLTVT.